This entry describes one TCR beta chain. This sample was taken from a study of CD8 T cells in Susac syndrome. RNA totalling about 0.45 to 1 ug underwent reverse transcription with random hexamers. Amplification of TCR beta CDR3 used immunoSEQ multiplex PCR across 54 Vbeta and 13 Jbeta. TCRdb reprocessed the immunoSEQ multiplex PCR reads via MiXCR and lists one record per CDR3 protein. Of 300,000 or so distinct CDR3 sequences listed, under 95% are singletons. In blood CD8+ and CD4+ T cells, TCR beta underwent sequencing. Patients with stable or active relapsing-remitting disease, all of them treatment-naive, made up the multiple sclerosis controls. TEMRA cells were enriched by FACS, and CD4+ and CD8+ T cells were negatively isolated. Material for sequencing was CD4+ T cells from PBMCs. This clonotype originated in a human donor with multiple sclerosis.

This chain's CDR3 is CASSSDGSQNQPQHF. CDR3 bases: TGTGCCAGCAGCTCGGACGGCAGTCAAAATCAGCCCCAGCATTTT. J is TRBJ1-5 and V is TRBV9; no clear D gene. The length of the CDR3 is 15 residues. The germline CDR1 and CDR2 sequences are SGDLS and YYNGEE. V lost 4 bases and J lost 4, with 15 bases in between. The variable domain in full, with the rest retrieved from reference TRBV9 and TRBJ1-5, is DSGVTQTPKHLITATGQRVTLRCSPRSGDLSVYWYQQSLDQGLQFLIQYYNGEERAKGNILERFSAQQFPDLHSELNLSSLELGDSALYFCASSSDGSQNQPQHFGDGTRLSIL.